The 8 T cell receptor beta chains reported below all come from one sample, sequenced in a study of blood T cell repertoires in COVID-19. Sequencing was performed with immunoSEQ multiplex PCR; in TCRdb, only in-frame clones are kept and a portion is missing. This sample has 330,000 or so clones; roughly 90% occur once, and the top ten carry 0.85% to 1.3%. The sample comprised PBMCs or T cells enriched from blood (not recorded which). The receptor source for this set is a woman aged 30 to 39 who had been exposed to COVID-19.

This chain uses TRBV6-5 with TRBJ2-7; tentative D call: TRBD1 (6 bases). Per germline, CDR1 MNHEY and CDR2 SVGAGI. This CDR3 comprises 13 residues. V was cut by 7 bases and J by 8 bases, with 18 bases left in between. This CDR3 reads CASIRDIVSKQYF. The DNA of the CDR3 is TGTGCCAGCATAAGGGACATAGTTTCGAAGCAGTACTTC.

In its sample, this clone was seen a few times. The V gene is TRBV3-1 (or the pseudogene TRBV3-2), the J gene TRBJ2-3; the match to TRBD1 covers 8 bases. With 6 bases clipped from V and 4 bases from J, the junction kept 6 bases outside the gene matches. Germline CDR1 and CDR2: LGHDT and YNNKEL (reference sequence). The CDR3 totals 14 residues. The CDR3 DNA reads TGTGCCAGCAGTACAGGGGGGTGGGCAGATACGCAGTATTTT. Its protein is CASSTGGWADTQYF.

The rearrangement joins TRBV5-1 to TRBJ2-7; 9 bases line up with TRBD1. Germline CDR1 is SGHRS and CDR2 is YFSETQ. The V and J ends lost 0 bases and 7 bases, in that order; junction bases with no gene match: 11. CDR3 length: 16 residues. CDR3 nucleotide sequence: TGCGCCAGCAGCTTGGATCCGGGACAGGGTAATGCGGAGCAGTACTTC. It is translated as CASSLDPGQGNAEQYF.

The chain recombines TRBV28 with TRBJ1-1; D not resolved. This CDR3 contains 11 residues. Germline values: CDR1 MDHEN, CDR2 SYDVKM. The V and J ends lost 6 bases and 2 bases respectively, with 4 bases between them. Here the CDR3 DNA reads TGTGCCAGCAGCTTCAACACTGAAGCTTTCTTT. Translated: CASSFNTEAFF.

The chain uses TRBV7-7 and TRBJ2-1; 11 bases agree with TRBD2. Germline trimming cut 1 base from V and 7 bases from J; bases unmatched to any gene: 3. Germline lookup yields CDR1 SSHAT and CDR2 FNYEAQ (reference sequence). This CDR3 has 15 amino acids. The CDR3 region has the DNA TGTGCCAGCAGCTTAGGGACTAGCGGGCGGAATGAGCAGTTCTTC. Its protein product is CASSLGTSGRNEQFF.

The V gene is TRBV6-5, the J gene TRBJ1-5; possibly TRBD1 for D (6 bases). V gave up 6 bases and J gave up 6 bases, with 9 bases separating them. Germline CDR1 MNHEY, CDR2 SVGAGI. There are 12 residues in the CDR3. The CDR3 sequence is CASRTTGQPQHF. For the CDR3, the DNA is TGTGCCAGCAGAACGACAGGTCAGCCCCAGCATTTT.

The chain is built from TRBV19 and TRBJ2-7; possible D gene TRBD2, 5 bases. The CDR3 totals 15 residues. Germline-derived CDR1 and CDR2 are LNHDA and SQIVND (reference sequence). Trimming cost V 4 bases and J 3 bases, with 16 bases left between them. The CDR3 DNA is TGTGCCAGTAGTAAACGCGCCGGGGTTATCTACGAGCAGTACTTC. Its translation: CASSKRAGVIYEQYF. Filled out from reference TRBV19 and TRBJ2-7, the complete variable domain reads DGGITQSPKYLFRKEGQNVTLSCEQNLNHDAMYWYRQDPGQGLRLIYYSQIVNDFQKGDIAEGYSVSREKKESFPLTVTSAQKNPTAFYLCASSKRAGVIYEQYFGPGTRLTVT.

This clone was found once. This chain joins TRBV28 and TRBJ1-5, with D hard to call. V was cut by 2 bases and J by 3 bases, with 11 bases left in between. Germline CDR1 MDHEN, CDR2 SYDVKM. This CDR3 has 15 residues. This CDR3 is CASSLPGGPNQPQHF. The CDR3, as DNA: TGTGCCAGCAGTTTACCAGGAGGGCCCAATCAGCCCCAGCATTTT.